The 22 T cell receptor beta chains given below trace back to one sample, sequenced in a study of OX40 agonist ivuxolimab in advanced cancers. This table comes from immunoSEQ multiplex PCR, and its TCRdb copy is limited to in-frame clones, with some not included. Of fewer than 65,000 clones listed, approximately 86% are singletons. The source material was CD4+ or CD8+ T cells sorted from blood, sampled in a trial of the OX40 agonist ivuxolimab. Receptors originate from an adult with an advanced solid tumor such as melanoma, head and neck, liver or kidney cancer.

The chain recombines TRBV2 with TRBJ2-2; D may be TRBD2 (6 bases). Looked up from germline, CDR1 is SNHLY and CDR2 is FYNNEI. CDR3 length: 15 residues. The V end lost 0 bases, the J end lost 6 bases, and 11 bases lay between the germline ends. CDR3 nucleotide sequence: TGTGCCAGCAGTGAAGCGGCGGGACTCGCCGGGGAGCTGTTTTTT. As protein: CASSEAAGLAGELFF. The complete variable domain, with remaining parts taken from reference TRBV2 and TRBJ2-2, reads EPEVTQTPSHQVTQMGQEVILRCVPISNHLYFYWYRQILGQKVEFLVSFYNNEISEKSEIFDDQFSVERPDGSNFTLKIRSTKLEDSAMYFCASSEAAGLAGELFFGEGSRLTVL.

This chain links TRBV9 with TRBJ1-5, with no clear D. Germline V CDR1 and CDR2: SGDLS, YYNGEE. The CDR3 totals 14 residues. V lost 0 bases and J lost 3, with 7 bases in between. The CDR3 bases are TGTGCCAGCAGCGTAGCTCCGGACAATCAGCCCCAGCATTTT. Protein sequence: CASSVAPDNQPQHF.

This chain joins TRBV19 and TRBJ1-5; TRBD1 matches 9 bases. This CDR3 is 16 amino acids long. Germline CDR1 reads LNHDA; CDR2 reads SQIVND (reference sequence). The V and J ends lost 6 bases and 6 bases, in that order; junction bases with no gene match: 12. This chain's CDR3 is CASSAGTGSGGQPQHF. CDR3 nucleotide sequence: TGTGCCAGTAGCGCCGGGACAGGGTCCGGCGGTCAGCCCCAGCATTTT.

This clone was observed once. The J gene is TRBJ1-2, the V gene TRBV5-1; tentative D call: TRBD1 (5 bases). Germline V lookup: CDR1 SGHRS, CDR2 YFSETQ. Trimming shortened V by 0 bases and J by 4 bases, and 7 bases separated the two germline ends. This CDR3 comprises 13 residues. In nucleotides, the CDR3 is TGCGCCAGCAGCTTGGAGGGGAGCTATGGCTACACCTTC. Translated, it gives CASSLEGSYGYTF.

This clone was counted between two and nine times. The chain joins TRBV18 to TRBJ2-7, with D tentatively TRBD2 (6 bases). Trimming left V 2 bases short and J 2 bases short, with 10 bases between. CDR1 KGHSH and CDR2 LQKENI come from the germline V gene. The CDR3 spans 14 residues. CDR3: CASSPGRDAYEQYF. CDR3 DNA: TGTGCCAGCTCACCAGGGCGGGACGCCTACGAGCAGTACTTC.

The chain joins TRBV18 to TRBJ1-2; 7 positions agree with TRBD1. The CDR3 extends over 17 amino acids. Unmatched junction bases numbered 11, after V lost 4 bases and J lost 0 bases. Germline CDR1 and CDR2: KGHSH and LQKENI. The CDR3 bases are TGTGCCAGCTCACGCATTACAGGGGAAGGGACTAACTATGGCTACACCTTC. Its translation: CASSRITGEGTNYGYTF.

The J gene is TRBJ1-3, the V gene TRBV7-9; unclear D gene. V shed 3 bases and J shed 0 bases, with 12 bases lying between them. Germline CDR1 is SEHNR and CDR2 is FQNEAQ (reference sequence). The CDR3 contains 16 residues. The CDR3 DNA follows: TGTGCCAGCAGCTTTTCGACCGTGAGCTCTGGAAACACCATATATTTT. This gives the protein CASSFSTVSSGNTIYF.

The chain links TRBV12-2 to TRBJ1-3. TRBV12-2 constitutes a pseudogene. The CDR3 runs 11 residues. The CDR3 nucleotides are TGTGCAAGTCGTCTAGGAAACACCATATATTTT. Its protein is CASRLGNTIYF.

J is TRBJ2-7 and V is TRBV7-9; possibly TRBD2 for D (5 bases). The V end was cut by 1 base, the J end by 6 bases, with 28 bases between. Germline loops: CDR1 SEHNR, CDR2 FQNEAQ (reference sequence). The CDR3 has 19 residues. The CDR3, as DNA: TGTGCCAGCAGCTTAGGGGCTGGAGGTAGCGAGGCTCTACGAGTCGAGCAGTACTTC. It encodes CASSLGAGGSEALRVEQYF.

The CDR3 here is CASSSFTQGANNSPLHF. The CDR3 DNA follows: TGTGCCAGCAGCTCCTTCACACAGGGGGCCAATAATTCACCCCTCCACTTT. The chain is built from TRBV11-2 and TRBJ1-6; 9 nucleotides agree with TRBD1. The V gene's germline CDR1 is SGHAT and CDR2 FQNNGV. CDR3 length: 17 residues. Unmatched junction bases numbered 9, after V lost 4 bases and J lost 5 bases.

The V gene is TRBV19, the J gene TRBJ2-3; 9 bases agree with TRBD1. The CDR3 has 13 residues. V dropped 8 bases and J dropped 4; count of bases not matched to a gene: 4. CDR1 LNHDA and CDR2 SQIVND come from the germline V gene (reference sequence). The CDR3 spells CASERTGADTQYF. CDR3 bases: TGTGCCAGTGAGCGGACAGGGGCAGATACGCAGTATTTT.

The chain has TRBV9 and TRBJ2-7; TRBD1 is a possible D gene (6 bases). Trimming pared 3 bases from V and 3 bases from J, leaving 16 bases between. The CDR3 runs to 15 residues. CDR1 is SGDLS, CDR2 YYNGEE, per germline. The CDR3 DNA sequence: TGTGCCAGCAGCGGAGGTGGTAGGGGGTTCTACGAGCAGTACTTC. The encoded protein is CASSGGGRGFYEQYF.

This chain joins TRBV7-7 and TRBJ2-2, with D tentatively TRBD2 (6 bases). Trimming stripped 4 bases from V and 4 bases from J, with 13 bases between. The V gene's germline CDR1 is SSHAT and CDR2 FNYEAQ (reference sequence). This CDR3 spans 15 amino acids. CDR3 coding DNA: TGTGCCAGCAGCTCCGGGCGGGAAAGCACCGGGGAGCTGTTTTTT. Amino acid sequence: CASSSGRESTGELFF.

The gene calls are TRBV5-1 and TRBJ2-3; no firm D call. V shed 6 bases and J shed 6 bases, with 17 bases lying between them. Germline-derived CDR1 and CDR2 are SGHRS and YFSETQ. CDR3 length: 14 residues. CDR3 sequence reads: CASTPGRNLDTQYF. DNA of the CDR3: TGCGCCAGCACGCCTGGACGTAACCTCGATACGCAGTATTTT.

The chain combines TRBV7-9 with TRBJ2-7, with TRBD2 matching over 10 bases. With 5 bases clipped from V and 3 bases from J, the junction kept 7 bases outside the gene matches. Germline V gives CDR1 SEHNR, CDR2 FQNEAQ (reference sequence). The CDR3 totals 15 residues. DNA for the CDR3: TGTGCCAGCAGCCGGACTAGCGGAGACATCTACGAGCAGTACTTC. This gives the protein CASSRTSGDIYEQYF.

The rearrangement joins TRBV29-1 to TRBJ2-5; no firm D call. Trimming stripped 7 bases from V and 5 bases from J, with 11 bases between. The length of the CDR3 is 11 residues. CDR1 SQVTM and CDR2 ANQGSEA come from the germline V gene. DNA of the CDR3: TGCAGCGCTAACTCCCCGGAGACCCAGTACTTC. This gives the protein CSANSPETQYF.

This sequence joins TRBV20-1 and TRBJ1-2, with D perhaps matching TRBD1 (6 bases). The CDR3 sequence is 11 residues long. V was trimmed by 6 bases and J by 8 bases, leaving 13 bases between them. Germline lookup yields CDR1 DFQATT and CDR2 SNEGSKA (reference sequence). CDR3 in DNA: TGCAGTGCCGGTCACAGGGAGGGCTACACCTTC. It yields the protein CSAGHREGYTF.

This rearrangement joins TRBV27 to TRBJ2-1, with a weak D call TRBD2 (6 bases). Germline V gene data show CDR1 as MNHEY and CDR2 as SMNVEV (reference sequence). V shed 6 bases and J shed 7 bases, with 19 bases lying between them. The CDR3 has 15 amino acids. The CDR3 nucleotides are TGTGCCAGCAGCACGTTGGGGGGTAGGGGAAATGAGCAGTTCTTC. Residues: CASSTLGGRGNEQFF.

This clone was detected only a few times. The rearrangement joins TRBV5-1 to TRBJ1-1; no firm D call. Germline lookup yields CDR1 SGHRS and CDR2 YFSETQ. The CDR3 is 15 residues long. The V end was cut by 0 bases, the J end by 3 bases, with 12 bases between. In DNA form, the CDR3 reads TGCGCCAGCAGCTTGGTTGCAGGCTCGTACACTGAAGCTTTCTTT. This sequence encodes CASSLVAGSYTEAFF.

To note about this clone: Sequence at one end of the junction differs from germline and may be a read error. V and J are TRBV7-2 and TRBJ2-3, with D possibly TRBD2 on 7 matching bases. CDR1 and CDR2 (germline): SGHTA, FQGNSA. The CDR3 has 14 amino acids. This chain's CDR3 is CASSLGGGVDTQYF. As DNA, the CDR3 is TGTGCCAGCAGTTTAGGGGGAGGGGTAGATACGCAGTATTTT.

A few counts support this clone. The chain recombines TRBV9 with TRBJ1-6; 8 bases fit TRBD1. Per germline, CDR1 SGDLS and CDR2 YYNGEE. The J segment lost 5 bases and the V segment lost 0 bases, leaving 1 base of the junction unmatched. The CDR3 spans 15 residues. This CDR3 reads CASSVETGDNSPLHF. Here the CDR3 DNA reads TGTGCCAGCAGCGTAGAGACAGGGGATAATTCACCCCTCCACTTT.

The sample holds one count of this clone. This sequence joins TRBV7-8 and TRBJ2-3, with TRBD1 matching 7 bases. The CDR3 runs 15 residues. Germline CDR1 is SGHVS and CDR2 is FQNEAQ. Trimming at V came to 5 bases and at J to 1 base, leaving 6 bases not matched to a gene. The DNA of the CDR3 is TGTGCCAGCAGCCCCAGGGGGATAGGCACAGATACGCAGTATTTT. Its protein is CASSPRGIGTDTQYF.